The 8 T cell receptor beta chains listed next were all sequenced from one sample in a study of Graves' ophthalmopathy and Graves' hyperthyroidism. Using RNA transcripts, the TCR beta CDR3 regions were amplified. After a first-round RT-PCR with HTBI primers, a second-round multiplex PCR was run. Each CDR3 protein is one row after TCRdb ran MiXCR on the multiplex PCR reads. There are tens of thousands of distinct CDR3 sequences in the sample; roughly 50% occur only once, and roughly 26% lies in the top ten. The sequenced sample was peripheral blood. These receptor sequences come from an adult woman with stable Graves' hyperthyroidism.

The chain is built from TRBV12-3 or TRBV12-4 and TRBJ1-2; 10 bases match TRBD1. The V and J ends lost 3 bases and 8 bases, in that order; junction bases with no gene match: 3. This CDR3 contains 13 residues. CDR3 protein: CASSLGTGAGYTF. DNA of the CDR3: TGTGCCAGCAGTTTGGGGACAGGGGCCGGCTACACCTTC.

V usage is TRBV15 and J usage is TRBJ1-1; tentative D call: TRBD1 (5 bases). Germline V CDR1 and CDR2: LNHNV, YYDKDF (reference sequence). Trimming left V 2 bases short and J 1 base short, with 8 bases between. The length of the CDR3 is 14 residues. The CDR3, as DNA: TGTGCCACCAGCAGAAAGACAGCGAACACTGAAGCTTTCTTT. Its protein product is CATSRKTANTEAFF.

This clonotype came up once. The chain employs TRBV11-2 and TRBJ2-5; D tentatively reads TRBD1 or TRBD2 (5 bases each). This CDR3 is built from 16 residues. The V gene lost 6 bases and the J gene lost 2 bases, with 19 bases spanning the gap. CDR1 and CDR2 (germline): SGHAT, FQNNGV. The CDR3: CASRTGRVGNQETQYF. CDR3 DNA: TGTGCCAGCAGAACGGGGCGAGTAGGCAATCAAGAGACCCAGTACTTC.

This clonotype was recorded at least ten times. V usage is TRBV10-1 and J usage is TRBJ2-3, with 7 bases aligning to TRBD2. Germline V CDR1 and CDR2: WNHNN, SYGVQD (reference sequence). V dropped 4 bases and J dropped 4; count of bases not matched to a gene: 8. This CDR3 comprises 15 residues. The CDR3 nucleotides read TGCGCCAGCAGTGTGGCGGGAGTTCGGGCAGATACGCAGTATTTT. Its protein product is CASSVAGVRADTQYF.

The chain recombines TRBV20-1 with TRBJ1-5; 10 bases match TRBD1. The V gene's germline CDR1 is DFQATT and CDR2 SNEGSKA (reference sequence). The trim removed 4 bases at V and 5 bases at J, leaving 5 bases unmatched. CDR3 length: 14 residues. The CDR3, as DNA: TGCAGTGCTACTTCCGGGACAGGGGATCAGCCCCAGCATTTT. It encodes CSATSGTGDQPQHF.

Ten or more counts support this clonotype. The genes are TRBV19 and TRBJ2-1; D remains ambiguous. Trimming stripped 7 bases from V and 2 bases from J, with 9 bases between. This CDR3 has 13 residues. From germline, CDR1 is LNHDA and CDR2 SQIVND (reference sequence). CDR3 bases: TGTGCCAGTAAAGGGCAGCCCTACAATGAGCAGTTCTTC. It specifies CASKGQPYNEQFF.

This clonotype was seen a few times. This sequence joins TRBV2 and TRBJ2-7, with TRBD1 matching 10 bases. This CDR3 spans 15 amino acids. The V gene end was trimmed by 4 bases and the J gene end by 2 bases; junction bases not matched to a gene: 5. Germline loops: CDR1 SNHLY, CDR2 FYNNEI. CDR3 protein: CASSGVGTGAYEQYF. The CDR3 region has the DNA TGTGCCAGCAGTGGGGTAGGGACAGGGGCCTACGAGCAGTACTTC.

The chain couples TRBV7-2 to TRBJ2-7, with TRBD1 matching 9 bases. CDR3 length: 16 amino acids. Germline V CDR1 and CDR2: SGHTA, FQGNSA. Trimming removed 5 bases from V and 5 bases from J; junction bases left unmatched: 13. The CDR3 here is CASSQDLGTGNDEQYF. The DNA for the CDR3 is TGTGCCAGCAGCCAAGATTTGGGGACAGGGAATGACGAGCAGTACTTC. Combining the CDR3 with reference TRBV7-2 and TRBJ2-7 gives the whole variable domain GAGVSQSPSNKVTEKGKDVELRCDPISGHTALYWYRQSLGQGLEFLIYFQGNSAPDKSGLPSDRFSAERTGGSVSTLTIQRTQQEDSAVYLCASSQDLGTGNDEQYFGPGTRLTVT.